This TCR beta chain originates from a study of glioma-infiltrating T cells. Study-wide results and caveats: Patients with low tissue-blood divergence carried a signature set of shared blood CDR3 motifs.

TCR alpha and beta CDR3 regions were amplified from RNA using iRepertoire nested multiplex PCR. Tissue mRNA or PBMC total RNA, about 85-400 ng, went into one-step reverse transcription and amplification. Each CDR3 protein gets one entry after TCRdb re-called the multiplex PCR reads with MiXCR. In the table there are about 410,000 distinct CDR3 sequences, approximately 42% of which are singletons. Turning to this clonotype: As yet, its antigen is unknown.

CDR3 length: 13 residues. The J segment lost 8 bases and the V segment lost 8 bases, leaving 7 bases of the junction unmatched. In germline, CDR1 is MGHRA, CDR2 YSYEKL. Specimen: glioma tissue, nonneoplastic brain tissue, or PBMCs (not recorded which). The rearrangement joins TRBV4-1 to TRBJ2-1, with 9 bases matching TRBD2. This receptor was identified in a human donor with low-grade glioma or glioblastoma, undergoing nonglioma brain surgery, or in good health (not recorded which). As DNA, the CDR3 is TGCGCCAGCGGCTTAGCGGGAGAATATGAGCAGTTCTTC. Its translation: CASGLAGEYEQFF.